The clone carrying this T cell receptor (beta chain) was seen repeatedly, ten times or more. Its antigen is as yet unknown. The data originate from a study of identical twins. Study results and limitations: The models gave estimates that fell short of the out-of-frame TCR alpha sharing seen in monozygotic twins. Reduced insertions were recorded for abundant cord blood beta clonotypes, with no such pattern in memory repertoires.

Template switching created a universal primer site, and the cDNA included unique molecular identifiers. TCRdb reprocessed the 5' RACE reads with MiXCR, giving one entry per CDR3 protein. This table has about 390,000 distinct CDR3 sequences, around 9.7% appearing once. The germline gives CDR1 SGHRS, CDR2 YFSETQ. This CDR3 comprises 19 residues. Trimming at V came to 1 base and at J to 0 bases, leaving 12 bases not matched to a gene. Everyone who gave samples was a healthy Caucasian. The sequencing sample was made of naive T cells sorted from blood. This TCR was recovered from a woman aged 50 to 60 in good health. V is TRBV5-1 and J is TRBJ2-7; 11 bases are a match to TRBD2. The CDR3 DNA is TGCGCCAGCAGCTTGATGCCTAGCTCCACTAGCGGGAGCTCCTACGAGCAGTACTTC. This gives the protein CASSLMPSSTSGSSYEQYF.